The next 5 T cell receptor beta chains were all read from a single sample in a study of blood T cells in healthy people across ages (dated by TCRdb to about 2015). Receptors were amplified or captured by 5' RACE. For sequencing, an Illumina HiSeq 2500 was employed. A second roughly 6 to 12 cycle PCR used a sample-barcoded 5' primer and a J-beta primer mix. The public reads were reprocessed in TCRdb via fastp at Q25 and MiXCR, keeping in-frame beta chains. Rows are unified per CDR3 protein, each entry keeping the most common DNA and genes. This sample gives roughly 700,000 distinct CDR3 sequences in total; around 49% of them show up just once. The top ten hold about 32% of the sample. Input material: blood. These receptors all stem from a woman in her fifties or sixties in good health.

This clonotype was found a few times. V usage is TRBV12-3 or TRBV12-4 and J usage is TRBJ2-5; D unresolved. Trimming shortened V by 4 bases and J by 2 bases, and 11 bases separated the two germline ends. The CDR3 covers 14 residues. In DNA form, the CDR3 reads TGTGCCAGCAGTTCCAGAGCTTTACAAGAGACCCAGTACTTC. Translating gives CASSSRALQETQYF.

This chain's CDR3 is CASSLKGYGGRVTDTQYF. CDR3 coding DNA: TGTGCCAGCAGCTTAAAAGGGTATGGTGGCAGGGTCACAGATACGCAGTATTTT. This rearrangement joins TRBV11-2 to TRBJ2-3, with a tentative D call TRBD1 (5 bases). Trimming left V 2 bases short and J 2 bases short, with 20 bases between. Germline V gene sequence: CDR1 SGHAT, CDR2 FQNNGV. The CDR3 runs to 18 residues.

The chain is built from TRBV20-1 and TRBJ2-7, with 7 bases fitting TRBD2. The V gene end was trimmed by 1 base and the J gene end by 4 bases; junction bases not matched to a gene: 10. The germline V gene encodes CDR1 DFQATT and CDR2 SNEGSKA (reference sequence). CDR3 length: 15 amino acids. CDR3 DNA: TGCAGTGCTAGAGGGAGGGCTAGCGGACAATACGAGCAGTACTTC. Translated, it gives CSARGRASGQYEQYF.

The chain uses TRBV3-1 and TRBJ2-2, with D possibly being TRBD1 (6 bases). The CDR3 extends over 14 amino acids. V was shortened by 2 bases and J by 4 bases, with 8 bases between the two germline ends. Germline assignment: CDR1 LGHDT and CDR2 YNNKEL (reference sequence). As DNA, the CDR3 is TGTGCCAGCAGCCAACAGGGGAGCACCGGGGAGCTGTTTTTT. It yields the protein CASSQQGSTGELFF.

This clonotype was detected a few times. The rearrangement joins TRBV20-1 to TRBJ2-5, with D perhaps matching TRBD1 or TRBD2 (5 bases each). CDR3 length: 14 residues. V lost 3 bases and J lost 11, with 22 bases in between. Germline CDR1 DFQATT, CDR2 SNEGSKA (reference sequence). The CDR3 DNA follows: TGCAGTGCTAGGGGACCCACTAGAAACAATGAGCAGTACTTC. This encodes CSARGPTRNNEQYF.